The 21 T cell receptor beta chains below were found in one sample sequenced in a study of blood T cell repertoires in COVID-19. The repertoire was sequenced with immunoSEQ multiplex PCR; TCRdb's copy has only in-frame clones and lacks some. There are 97,000 or so clones in the sample; 82% occur only once, and approximately 20% lies in the top ten. Input material: peripheral blood. These receptors originate from a man older than 75 with acute or convalescent COVID-19.

This clone has only a few counts. The gene calls are TRBV5-6 and TRBJ2-7; D perhaps matches TRBD2 (5 bases). This CDR3 has 13 amino acids. Between the trimmed V and J ends, which lost 1 base and 4 bases, there was a span of 9 bases. Germline V CDR1 and CDR2: SGHDT, YYEEEE. The CDR3 sequence: CASSLPGGYEQYF. The CDR3 DNA reads as TGTGCCAGCAGCTTGCCGGGCGGGTACGAGCAGTACTTC. The complete variable domain, with remaining parts taken from reference TRBV5-6 and TRBJ2-7, reads DAGVTQSPTHLIKTRGQQVTLRCSPKSGHDTVSWYQQALGQGPQFIFQYYEEEERQRGNFPDRFSGHQFPNYSSELNVNALLLGDSALYLCASSLPGGYEQYFGPGTRLTVT.

This sequence joins TRBV10-3 and TRBJ2-7, with 7 bases identical to TRBD1. Germline CDR1 reads ENHRY; CDR2 reads SYGVKD. This CDR3 is 13 amino acids long. J lost 3 bases, V lost 5 bases, and 4 bases had no gene match. The CDR3 spells CAISRGQDYEQYF. The CDR3 bases are TGTGCCATCAGTCGTGGACAGGACTACGAGCAGTACTTC.

CDR3 coding DNA: TGTGCCAGCAGTTTGGGGGACAGAATGAACACTGAAGCTTTCTTT. The encoded protein is CASSLGDRMNTEAFF. This chain joins TRBV6-5 and TRBJ1-1, with TRBD1 matching 7 bases. This CDR3 contains 15 residues. With V trimmed by 4 bases and J by 0 bases, 5 bases remained unmatched. Germline V gene sequence: CDR1 MNHEY, CDR2 SVGAGI.

This chain uses TRBV5-5 with TRBJ2-1, with D tentatively TRBD1 (5 bases). With 4 bases removed from V and 0 bases from J, the gap between germline ends came to 11 bases. CDR1 and CDR2 (germline): SGHKS, YYEKEE (reference sequence). This CDR3 is 15 amino acids long. CDR3 sequence reads: CASSRNTGSYNEQFF. The CDR3 bases are TGTGCCAGCAGCAGAAACACAGGCTCCTACAATGAGCAGTTCTTC. The full variable domain, with the rest looked up from reference TRBV5-5 and TRBJ2-1, is DAGVTQSPTHLIKTRGQQVTLRCSPISGHKSVSWYQQVLGQGPQFIFQYYEKEERGRGNFPDRFSARQFPNYSSELNVNALLLGDSALYLCASSRNTGSYNEQFFGPGTRLTVL.

The genes are TRBV28 and TRBJ1-5; D may be TRBD1 (5 bases). Looked up from germline, CDR1 is MDHEN and CDR2 is SYDVKM. The CDR3 covers 16 residues. Trimming took off 7 bases at V and 4 bases at J, with 20 bases between the two ends. CDR3 region: CASTLGGRGGNQPQHF. In DNA form, the CDR3 reads TGTGCCAGCACCCTCGGCGGGAGGGGCGGGAATCAGCCCCAGCATTTT.

The rearrangement links TRBV30 to TRBJ2-3; D may be TRBD1 (6 bases). The CDR3 consists of 14 residues. CDR1 GTSNPN and CDR2 SVGIG come from the germline V gene (reference sequence). Trimming cost V 8 bases and J 0 bases, with 15 bases left between them. CDR3 amino acids: CARSGTPSTDTQYF. DNA for the CDR3: TGTGCCCGCTCCGGGACACCGAGCACAGATACGCAGTATTTT.

CDR3: CASKEGGDTGELFF. The DNA of the CDR3 is TGTGCCAGCAAAGAGGGCGGCGACACCGGGGAGCTGTTTTTT. This chain connects TRBV2 to TRBJ2-2, with D perhaps TRBD2 (5 bases). V lost 7 bases to trimming and J lost 3 bases, with 12 bases between them. There are 14 residues in the CDR3. Germline loops: CDR1 SNHLY, CDR2 FYNNEI. Full variable domain (missing parts from reference TRBV2 and TRBJ2-2): EPEVTQTPSHQVTQMGQEVILRCVPISNHLYFYWYRQILGQKVEFLVSFYNNEISEKSEIFDDQFSVERPDGSNFTLKIRSTKLEDSAMYFCASKEGGDTGELFFGEGSRLTVL.

The genes are TRBV5-5 and TRBJ1-5; D remains unclear. Germline loops: CDR1 SGHKS, CDR2 YYEKEE (reference sequence). This CDR3 is built from 14 residues. V lost 6 bases to trimming and J lost 4 bases, with 14 bases between them. This CDR3 reads CASNIGGSNQPQHF. CDR3 in DNA: TGTGCCAGCAACATTGGCGGCAGTAATCAGCCCCAGCATTTT. The full variable domain, with the rest looked up from reference TRBV5-5 and TRBJ1-5, is DAGVTQSPTHLIKTRGQQVTLRCSPISGHKSVSWYQQVLGQGPQFIFQYYEKEERGRGNFPDRFSARQFPNYSSELNVNALLLGDSALYLCASNIGGSNQPQHFGDGTRLSIL.

This clone was detected once. The chain recombines TRBV3-1 (or the pseudogene TRBV3-2) with TRBJ1-2, with 9 bases aligning to TRBD1. Trimming removed 4 bases from V and 7 bases from J; junction bases left unmatched: 10. The CDR3 has 15 amino acids. The germline CDR1 and CDR2 sequences are LGHDT and YNNKEL (reference sequence). The CDR3 region is CASSPMGQGLGGYTF. CDR3 DNA: TGTGCCAGCAGCCCCATGGGACAGGGTCTTGGTGGCTACACCTTC.

Only one count was recorded for this clone. V is TRBV27 and J is TRBJ2-1; TRBD2 matches 11 bases. Germline CDR1 is MNHEY and CDR2 is SMNVEV (reference sequence). This CDR3 contains 16 residues. V shed 2 bases, J shed 7 bases, and the junction held 7 bases outside the gene matches. The CDR3 here is CASSLALAGGGNEQFF. CDR3 DNA sequence: TGTGCCAGCAGTTTAGCGCTAGCGGGAGGAGGGAATGAGCAGTTCTTC.

This clone was detected once. CDR3 DNA: TGTGCCAGCAGTTCAGGCAATCAGCCCCAGCATTTT. Translated, it gives CASSSGNQPQHF. The chain joins TRBV12-3 or TRBV12-4 to TRBJ1-5; D uncertain. The CDR3 runs to 12 residues. Trimming pared 4 bases from V and 2 bases from J, leaving 3 bases between.

The chain recombines TRBV5-8 with TRBJ1-5; 8 bases fit TRBD1. The CDR3 has 17 amino acids. The germline gives CDR1 SGHTS, CDR2 YDEGEE. The J segment lost 4 bases and the V segment lost 3 bases, leaving 12 bases of the junction unmatched. The CDR3: CASSSGRAWTGNQPQHF. CDR3 DNA sequence: TGTGCCAGCAGCTCTGGAAGGGCGTGGACAGGGAATCAGCCCCAGCATTTT.

The chain employs TRBV29-1 and TRBJ2-7, with D tentatively TRBD1 (6 bases). V was cut by 7 bases and J by 4 bases, with 14 bases left in between. CDR1 and CDR2 (germline): SQVTM, ANQGSEA. CDR3 length: 12 amino acids. CDR3 in amino acids: CSGRVGAYEQYF. DNA of the CDR3: TGCAGCGGTCGGGTGGGGGCGTACGAGCAGTACTTC.

V is TRBV6-6 and J is TRBJ1-1; D is perhaps TRBD1 (6 bases). V was shortened by 7 bases and J by 11 bases, with 11 bases between the two germline ends. CDR3 length: 10 residues. Germline V lookup: CDR1 MNHNY, CDR2 SVGAGI (reference sequence). The CDR3 DNA reads TGTGCCAGCATCCCAGGGGAGGCTTTCTTT. It specifies CASIPGEAFF.

This rearrangement joins TRBV24-1 to TRBJ2-5; D is perhaps TRBD2 (5 bases). V was pared by 0 bases and J by 4 bases, with 5 bases between. Germline CDR1 and CDR2: KGHDR and SFDVKD. There are 13 residues in the CDR3. DNA for the CDR3: TGTGCCACCAGTGATTTGGGAGGAGAGACCCAGTACTTC. This gives the protein CATSDLGGETQYF.

V and J are TRBV30 and TRBJ1-1; unclear D gene. V lost 4 bases, J lost 5 bases, and 8 bases lay in between. The germline gives CDR1 GTSNPN, CDR2 SVGIG (reference sequence). The CDR3 length is 11 residues. In DNA form, the CDR3 reads TGTGCCTGGACGAGGGTAACTGAAGCTTTCTTT. Translation: CAWTRVTEAFF.

In its sample, this clone was seen a few times. This chain connects TRBV5-6 to TRBJ2-2; D perhaps matches TRBD2 (6 bases). CDR1 and CDR2 (germline): SGHDT, YYEEEE. The V end was cut by 9 bases, the J end by 4 bases, with 22 bases between. This CDR3 has 16 amino acids. CDR3 bases: TGTGCCACCCTGAAGAACGGGCGGGGTGGCACCGGGGAGCTGTTTTTT. Translated: CATLKNGRGGTGELFF. The variable domain in full, completed from reference TRBV5-6 and TRBJ2-2, reads DAGVTQSPTHLIKTRGQQVTLRCSPKSGHDTVSWYQQALGQGPQFIFQYYEEEERQRGNFPDRFSGHQFPNYSSELNVNALLLGDSALYLCATLKNGRGGTGELFFGEGSRLTVL.

This clone came up once. This rearrangement joins TRBV5-1 to TRBJ2-5, with 9 bases lining up with TRBD2. This CDR3 has 19 residues. The V gene end was trimmed by 4 bases and the J gene end by 4 bases; junction bases not matched to a gene: 20. Germline CDR1 reads SGHRS; CDR2 reads YFSETQ. The CDR3 sequence is CASSPRWTASGASGETQYF. The CDR3 DNA reads TGCGCCAGCAGCCCACGTTGGACTGCTAGCGGGGCATCAGGAGAGACCCAGTACTTC.

The gene calls are TRBV7-9 and TRBJ2-1; the match to TRBD2 covers 10 bases. Germline CDR1 SEHNR, CDR2 FQNEAQ (reference sequence). V lost 5 bases to trimming and J lost 0 bases; unmatched junction nucleotides: 4. The CDR3 totals 16 residues. The CDR3 nucleotides read TGTGCCAGCAGCGCTAGCGGGAGCCCCTCCTACAATGAGCAGTTCTTC. It yields the protein CASSASGSPSYNEQFF.

This chain connects TRBV19 to TRBJ1-5; maybe TRBD1 (5 bases). The CDR3 is 11 amino acids. V dropped 10 bases and J dropped 7 bases, with 11 bases sitting between them. The germline gives CDR1 LNHDA, CDR2 SQIVND (reference sequence). The CDR3 region is CAIGGEQPQHF. CDR3 nucleotides: TGTGCCATAGGAGGGGAACAGCCCCAGCATTTT. The variable domain in full, with the rest retrieved from reference TRBV19 and TRBJ1-5, is DGGITQSPKYLFRKEGQNVTLSCEQNLNHDAMYWYRQDPGQGLRLIYYSQIVNDFQKGDIAEGYSVSREKKESFPLTVTSAQKNPTAFYLCAIGGEQPQHFGDGTRLSIL.

This chain connects TRBV18 to TRBJ1-1, with TRBD1 identical over 9 bases. The CDR3 sequence is 13 residues long. V lost 2 bases, J lost 11 bases, and 6 bases stayed unmatched. CDR1 and CDR2 from the germline V gene are KGHSH and LQKENI. The CDR3 here is CASSPKDRGTAFF. The CDR3 DNA reads as TGTGCCAGCTCACCAAAGGACAGGGGTACGGCTTTCTTT.